The clone carrying this T cell receptor (beta chain) appeared once. The CDR3 is 14 residues long. The V segment lost 1 base and the J segment 9 bases; nucleotides outside the gene matches: 6. Per germline, CDR1 SGHRS and CDR2 YFSETQ. Study processing details: Amplified reference gene primers provided the basis for estimating nucleated cell counts. Generated by immunoSEQ multiplex PCR, the TCRdb table keeps only in-frame clones and is missing some. The V and J calls and clone size were taken over from that table, and D and trimming were inferred from the DNA. The sample contains about 87,000 clones, over 75% of which appear only once. The data originate from a study of blood T cell repertoires in COVID-19. Looking at the study overall: Some COVID-19 samples were acute and others convalescent; all came from the United States, Italy and Spain. Sample material is recorded as cDNA or gDNA derived from T cells, B-cell-depleted T cells, or PBMCs.

The source is a human donor with acute or convalescent COVID-19. The donor label of this sample is uncertain. The chain joins TRBV5-1 to TRBJ2-1, with 8 bases identical to TRBD2. Sequenced: peripheral blood. CDR3 DNA sequence: TGCGCCAGCAGCTTGCGGGGGGGTCTCGGTGAGCAGTTCTTC. It yields the protein CASSLRGGLGEQFF.